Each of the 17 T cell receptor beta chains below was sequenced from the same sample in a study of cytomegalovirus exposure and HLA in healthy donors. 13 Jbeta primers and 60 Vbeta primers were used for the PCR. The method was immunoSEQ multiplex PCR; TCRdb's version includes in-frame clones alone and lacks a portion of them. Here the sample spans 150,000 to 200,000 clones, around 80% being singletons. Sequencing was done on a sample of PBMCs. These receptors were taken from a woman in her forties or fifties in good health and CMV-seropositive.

The CDR3 DNA reads TGTGCCAGCAGTTACTTAGATGAGCAGTTCTTC. Its translation is CASSYLDEQFF. The J gene is TRBJ2-1, the V gene TRBV6-5; D is unclear. The CDR3 runs 11 residues. V lost 1 base and J 8 bases, leaving 3 bases between the germline ends. Germline V gives CDR1 MNHEY, CDR2 SVGAGI.

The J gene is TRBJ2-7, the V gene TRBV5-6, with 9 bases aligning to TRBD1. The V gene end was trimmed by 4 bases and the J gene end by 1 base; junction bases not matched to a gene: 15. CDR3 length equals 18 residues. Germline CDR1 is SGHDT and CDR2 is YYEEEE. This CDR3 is CASSETGQGILRSYEQYF. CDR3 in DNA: TGTGCCAGCAGCGAAACGGGACAGGGTATCCTCAGGTCCTACGAGCAGTACTTC.

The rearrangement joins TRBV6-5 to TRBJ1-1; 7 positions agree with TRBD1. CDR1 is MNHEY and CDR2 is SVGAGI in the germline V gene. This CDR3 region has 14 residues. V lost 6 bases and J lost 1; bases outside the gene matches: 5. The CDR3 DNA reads TGTGCCAGCAGGCTTCGACAGGGGAACACTGAAGCTTTCTTT. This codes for CASRLRQGNTEAFF.

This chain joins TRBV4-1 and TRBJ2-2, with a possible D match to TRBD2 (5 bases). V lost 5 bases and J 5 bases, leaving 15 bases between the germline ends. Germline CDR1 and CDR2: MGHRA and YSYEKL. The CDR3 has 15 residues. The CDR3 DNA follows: TGCGCCAGCAGCTCACGTGAGGGCAGGACCGGGGAGCTGTTTTTT. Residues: CASSSREGRTGELFF.

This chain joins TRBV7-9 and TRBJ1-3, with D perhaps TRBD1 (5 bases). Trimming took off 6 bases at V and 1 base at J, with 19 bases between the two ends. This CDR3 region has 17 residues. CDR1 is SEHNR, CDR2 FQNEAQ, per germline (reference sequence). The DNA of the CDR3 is TGTGCCAGCAGTGGATTAGCAGGGCTGGGGTCTGGAAACACCATATATTTT. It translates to CASSGLAGLGSGNTIYF.

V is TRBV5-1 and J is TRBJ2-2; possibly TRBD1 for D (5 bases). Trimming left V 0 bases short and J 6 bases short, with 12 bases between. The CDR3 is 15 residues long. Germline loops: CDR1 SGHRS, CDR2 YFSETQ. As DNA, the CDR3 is TGCGCCAGCAGCTTGGCCATCCAGGGCGCCGGGGAGCTGTTTTTT. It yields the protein CASSLAIQGAGELFF.

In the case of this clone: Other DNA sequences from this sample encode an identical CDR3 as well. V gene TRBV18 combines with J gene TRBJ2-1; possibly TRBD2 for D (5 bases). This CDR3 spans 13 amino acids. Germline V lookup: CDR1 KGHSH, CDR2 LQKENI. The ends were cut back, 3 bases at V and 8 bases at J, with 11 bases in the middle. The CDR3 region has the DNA TGTGCCAGCTCACCTCGGGGTCTCGATGAGCAGTTCTTC. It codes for CASSPRGLDEQFF.

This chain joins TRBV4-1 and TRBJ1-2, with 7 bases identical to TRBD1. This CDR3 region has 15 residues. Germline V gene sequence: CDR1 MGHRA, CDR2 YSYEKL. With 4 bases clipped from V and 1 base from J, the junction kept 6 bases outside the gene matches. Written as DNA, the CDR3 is TGCGCCAGCAGCCCGACAGGGATGGATAACTATGGCTACACCTTC. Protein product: CASSPTGMDNYGYTF.

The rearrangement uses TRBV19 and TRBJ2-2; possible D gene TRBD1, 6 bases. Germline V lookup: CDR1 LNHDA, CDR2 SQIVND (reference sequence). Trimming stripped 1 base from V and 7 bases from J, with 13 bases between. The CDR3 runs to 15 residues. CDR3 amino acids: CASSIVTTGGGELFF. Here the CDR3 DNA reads TGTGCCAGTAGTATAGTGACGACAGGCGGCGGGGAGCTGTTTTTT.

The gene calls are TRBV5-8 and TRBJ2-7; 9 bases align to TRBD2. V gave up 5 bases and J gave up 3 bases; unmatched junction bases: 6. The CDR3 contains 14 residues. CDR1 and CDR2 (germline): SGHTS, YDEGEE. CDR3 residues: CASSSLAGSYEQYF. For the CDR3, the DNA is TGTGCCAGCAGTTCTCTAGCGGGGAGCTACGAGCAGTACTTC.

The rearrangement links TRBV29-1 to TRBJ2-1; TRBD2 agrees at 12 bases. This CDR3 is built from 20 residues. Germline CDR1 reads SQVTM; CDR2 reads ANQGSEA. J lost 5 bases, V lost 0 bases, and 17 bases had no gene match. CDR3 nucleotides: TGCAGCGTTGAAGACCCCGTGGGCAGATATCTAGCGGGGGGGGACAATGAGCAGTTCTTC. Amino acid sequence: CSVEDPVGRYLAGGDNEQFF.

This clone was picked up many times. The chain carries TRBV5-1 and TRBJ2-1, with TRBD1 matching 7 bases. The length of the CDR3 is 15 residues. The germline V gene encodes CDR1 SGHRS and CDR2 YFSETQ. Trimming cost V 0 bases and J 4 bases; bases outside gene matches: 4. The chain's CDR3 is CASSLVRGQYNEQFF. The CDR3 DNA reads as TGCGCCAGCAGCTTGGTGAGGGGGCAGTACAATGAGCAGTTCTTC.

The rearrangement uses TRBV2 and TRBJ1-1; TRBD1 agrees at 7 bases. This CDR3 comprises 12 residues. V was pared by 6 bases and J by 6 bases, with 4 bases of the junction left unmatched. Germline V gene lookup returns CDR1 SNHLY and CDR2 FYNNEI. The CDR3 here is CASSTGASEAFF. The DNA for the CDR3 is TGTGCCAGCAGCACAGGGGCTTCTGAAGCTTTCTTT.

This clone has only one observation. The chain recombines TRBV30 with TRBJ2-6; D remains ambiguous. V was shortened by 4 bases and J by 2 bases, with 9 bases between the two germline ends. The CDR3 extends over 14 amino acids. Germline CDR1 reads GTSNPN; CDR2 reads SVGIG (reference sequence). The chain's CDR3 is CAWIRWTGANVLTF. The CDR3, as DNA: TGTGCCTGGATCAGGTGGACTGGGGCCAACGTCCTGACTTTC.

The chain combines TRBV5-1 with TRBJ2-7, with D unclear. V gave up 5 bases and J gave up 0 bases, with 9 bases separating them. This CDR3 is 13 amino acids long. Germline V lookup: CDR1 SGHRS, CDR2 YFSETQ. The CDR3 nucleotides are TGCGCCAGCAGGTTGTCGAGCTCCTACGAGCAGTACTTC. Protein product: CASRLSSSYEQYF.

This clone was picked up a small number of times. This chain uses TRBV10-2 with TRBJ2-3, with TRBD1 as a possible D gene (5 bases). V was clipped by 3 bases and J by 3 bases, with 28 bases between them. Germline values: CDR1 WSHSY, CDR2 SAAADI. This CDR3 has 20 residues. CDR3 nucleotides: TGCGCCAGCAGTGAAGGGTCAGGGCAGGGTTGGTGGATGATAACAGATACGCAGTATTTT. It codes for CASSEGSGQGWWMITDTQYF.

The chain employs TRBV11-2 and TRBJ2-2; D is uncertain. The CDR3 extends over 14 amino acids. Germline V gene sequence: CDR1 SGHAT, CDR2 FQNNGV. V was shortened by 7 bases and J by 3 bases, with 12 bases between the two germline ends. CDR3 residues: CASTLKRDTGELFF. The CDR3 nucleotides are TGTGCCAGCACCCTTAAAAGAGACACCGGGGAGCTGTTTTTT.